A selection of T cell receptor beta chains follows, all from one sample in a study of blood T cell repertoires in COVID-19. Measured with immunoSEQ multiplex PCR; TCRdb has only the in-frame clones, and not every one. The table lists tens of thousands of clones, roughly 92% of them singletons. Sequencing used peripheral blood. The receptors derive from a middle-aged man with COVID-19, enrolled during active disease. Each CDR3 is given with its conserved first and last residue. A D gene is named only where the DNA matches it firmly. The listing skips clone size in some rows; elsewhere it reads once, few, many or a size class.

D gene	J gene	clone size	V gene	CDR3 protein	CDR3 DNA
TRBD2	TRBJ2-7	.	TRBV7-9	CASSLPRTSGSVSYEQYF	TGTGCCAGCAGCCTACCACGGACTAGCGGGAGCGTGTCCTACGAGCAGTACTTC
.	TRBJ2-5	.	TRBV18	CASSPAGETQYF	TGTGCCAGCTCACCAGCGGGAGAGACCCAGTACTTC
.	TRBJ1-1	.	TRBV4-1	CASSQVGGDAEAFF	TGCGCCAGCAGCCAAGTAGGGGGGGATGCTGAAGCTTTCTTT
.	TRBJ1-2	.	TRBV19	CASSIPEQGGDYGYTF	TGTGCCAGTAGTATCCCCGAACAGGGAGGGGACTATGGCTACACCTTC
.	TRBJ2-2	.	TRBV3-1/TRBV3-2	CASSQDFSNTGEPFF	TGTGCCAGCAGCCAAGATTTCAGCAACACCGGGGAGCCGTTTTTT
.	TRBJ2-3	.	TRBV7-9	CASSPTSLDTQYF	TGTGCCAGCAGCCCAACATCTTTAGATACGCAGTATTTT
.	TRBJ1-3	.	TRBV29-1	CSVEGPGNTIYF	TGCAGCGTTGAAGGGCCTGGAAACACCATATATTTT
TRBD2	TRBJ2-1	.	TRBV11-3	CASSFRGDSYNEQFF	TGTGCCAGCAGCTTTCGGGGGGACTCCTACAATGAGCAGTTCTTC
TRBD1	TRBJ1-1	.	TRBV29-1	CSGSQGTNTEAFF	TGCAGCGGATCACAGGGGACGAACACTGAAGCTTTCTTT
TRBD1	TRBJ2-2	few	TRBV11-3	CASSWTGSTGELFF	TGTGCCAGCAGCTGGACAGGGAGCACCGGGGAGCTGTTTTTT
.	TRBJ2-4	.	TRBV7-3	CASSQAGGKNIQYF	TGTGCCAGCAGCCAAGCCGGCGGCAAAAACATTCAGTACTTC
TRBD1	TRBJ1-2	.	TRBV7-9	CASSLGTGRGYTF	TGTGCCAGCAGCCTCGGGACAGGGAGAGGCTACACCTTC
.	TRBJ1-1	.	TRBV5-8	CASSRPPEDTEAFF	TGTGCCAGCAGCCGTCCCCCGGAGGACACTGAAGCTTTCTTT
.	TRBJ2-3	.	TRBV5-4	CASSLLESADTQYF	TGTGCCAGCAGCTTGCTGGAGTCCGCAGATACGCAGTATTTT
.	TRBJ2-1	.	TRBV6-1	CASSEFSGQRPYNEQFF	TGTGCCAGCAGTGAGTTCAGCGGGCAGCGTCCCTACAATGAGCAGTTCTTC
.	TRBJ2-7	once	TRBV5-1	CASSSWDNSYEQYF	TGCGCCAGCAGCTCGTGGGACAACTCCTACGAGCAGTACTTC
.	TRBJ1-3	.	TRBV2	CASRDRQISGNTIYF	TGTGCCAGCAGAGATCGACAGATCTCTGGAAACACCATATATTTT
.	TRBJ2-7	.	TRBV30	CAWSANFGELLYF	TGTGCCTGGAGTGCGAACTTCGGAGAGTTACTGTACTTC
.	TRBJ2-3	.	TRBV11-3	CASSLGSASTDTQYF	TGTGCCAGCAGCTTAGGGAGCGCCAGCACAGATACGCAGTATTTT
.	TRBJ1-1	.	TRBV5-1	CASSSNTDPGSEAFF	TGCGCCAGCAGCTCAAATACCGACCCGGGGAGTGAAGCTTTCTTT
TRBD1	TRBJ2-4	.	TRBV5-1	CASSSGGAENIQYF	TGCGCCAGCAGCTCAGGGGGCGCCGAAAACATTCAGTACTTC
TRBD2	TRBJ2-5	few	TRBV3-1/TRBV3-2	CASSQEGREETQYF	TGTGCCAGCAGCCAAGAAGGGAGGGAAGAGACCCAGTACTTC
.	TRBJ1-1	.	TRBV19	CASRQGDGYTEAFF	TGTGCCAGTAGACAGGGCGATGGGTACACTGAAGCTTTCTTT
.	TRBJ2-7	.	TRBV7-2	CASSLNGAYEQYF	TGTGCCAGCAGCTTAAACGGTGCCTACGAGCAGTACTTC
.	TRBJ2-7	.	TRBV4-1	CASSRRGRGYDEQYF	TGCGCCAGCAGCCGCCGGGGCAGGGGTTACGACGAGCAGTACTTC
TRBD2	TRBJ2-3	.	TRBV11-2	CASSLGLAGGTDTQYF	TGTGCCAGCAGCTTGGGACTAGCGGGAGGCACAGATACGCAGTATTTT
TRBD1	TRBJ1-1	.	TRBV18	CASSPAGGAHTEAFF	TGTGCCAGCTCACCTGCAGGGGGCGCGCACACTGAAGCTTTCTTT
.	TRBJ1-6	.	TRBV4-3	CASSQVFPVYNSPLHF	TGCGCCAGCAGCCAAGTGTTCCCCGTCTATAATTCACCCCTCCACTTT
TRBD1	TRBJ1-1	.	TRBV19	CASSIRQGAVNTEAFF	TGTGCCAGTAGTATAAGACAGGGGGCGGTGAACACTGAAGCTTTCTTT
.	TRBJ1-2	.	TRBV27	CASSPDRLANYGYTF	TGTGCCAGCAGCCCCGACAGGTTAGCTAACTATGGCTACACCTTC
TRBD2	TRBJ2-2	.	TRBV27	CASSLKAGGTGELFF	TGTGCCAGCAGTTTAAAGGCGGGAGGAACCGGGGAGCTGTTTTTT
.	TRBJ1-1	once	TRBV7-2	CASTLGGNTEAFF	TGTGCCAGCACTCTGGGAGGAAACACTGAAGCTTTCTTT
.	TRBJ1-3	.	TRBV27	CASSLSAGEGFGGNTIYF	TGTGCCAGCAGTTTATCGGCAGGAGAGGGATTTGGTGGAAACACCATATATTTT
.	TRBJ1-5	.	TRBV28	CASSLLQQPQHF	TGTGCCAGCAGTTTACTCCAGCAGCCCCAGCATTTT
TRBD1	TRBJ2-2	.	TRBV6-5	CASSLEQGWAGELFF	TGTGCCAGCAGTTTAGAACAGGGGTGGGCCGGGGAGCTGTTTTTT
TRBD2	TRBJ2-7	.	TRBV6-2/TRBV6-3	CASSGLAGSYEQYF	TGTGCCAGCAGTGGACTAGCGGGATCCTACGAGCAGTACTTC
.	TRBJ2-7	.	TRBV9	CASSVEGGRYEQYF	TGTGCCAGCAGCGTCGAGGGAGGAAGGTACGAGCAGTACTTC
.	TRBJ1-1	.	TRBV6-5	CASSLGGSEAFF	TGTGCCAGCAGCCTTGGCGGGTCTGAAGCTTTCTTT
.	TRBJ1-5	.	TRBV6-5	CASTEWGVNQPQHF	TGTGCCAGCACCGAATGGGGAGTCAATCAGCCCCAGCATTTT
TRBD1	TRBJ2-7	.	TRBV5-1	CASSFGTGRDEQYF	TGCGCCAGCAGCTTCGGGACAGGGAGGGACGAGCAGTACTTC
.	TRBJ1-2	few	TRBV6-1	CASSEVDGLLTNYGYTF	TGTGCCAGCAGTGAAGTCGACGGCCTACTAACTAACTATGGCTACACCTTC
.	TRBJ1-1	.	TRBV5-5	CASSPRQSRTEAFF	TGTGCCAGCAGCCCGAGACAGAGTCGCACTGAAGCTTTCTTT
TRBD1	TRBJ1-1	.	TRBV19	CASSPRGQGNGRTEAFF	TGTGCCAGTAGTCCTCGGGGACAGGGAAATGGTAGAACTGAAGCTTTCTTT
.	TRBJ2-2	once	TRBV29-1	CSVEPRAQITGELFF	TGCAGCGTTGAACCCAGGGCCCAGATCACCGGGGAGCTGTTTTTT